This TCR beta chain emerged from a study of CD8 T cells in ankylosing spondylitis (dated by TCRdb to 2016 to 2017). For context, the study as a whole: T cell receptor beta repertoires were profiled in healthy donors and ankylosing spondylitis patients so that disease-linked TCR variants could be found. Samples of peripheral blood were taken, and for ankylosing spondylitis patients, synovial fluid was collected as well. In total, the full study cohort was made up of 85 to 140 healthy donors and about two dozen ankylosing spondylitis patients.

Study-wide conclusions, independent of this receptor: According to the report, matched synovial fluid samples from ankylosing spondylitis patients were significantly enriched for the disease-linked clones. In peripheral blood, the disease-linked clones were found at relatively low frequencies and had a CD8+ phenotype. Some motif variants had previously been reported in the synovial fluid and blood of reactive arthritis patients, which suggests shared mechanisms of disease initiation. Blood from ankylosing spondylitis patients appeared to be characterized by a TCR beta motif made up of under 10 highly homologous amino acid variants.

Data came from an Illumina HiSeq 2500. Quantitative 5'-RACE with molecular barcodes was the method used to prepare the TCR beta libraries. The study's processing was this. Disease-linked TCR variants were identified with a new computational method built on a probabilistic model of VDJ rearrangement. TCRdb reanalyzed the raw reads on its own, using fastp at Q25 for trimming and MiXCR for clone calling, and kept in-frame beta chains. Each entry merges the rows of one CDR3 protein and shows their most common DNA and genes. These V and J calls are TCRdb output, not the study's own analysis. The sample profile shows some 130,000 distinct CDR3 sequences; 7.3% of them were found once. The leading ten clones occupy roughly an eighth of the sample. The CDR3 contains 15 residues, cysteine and phenylalanine counted. Just CDR3 DNA is preserved here, 45 bases in frame from base 1. CDR1 and CDR2 are drawn from the germline V gene: SGHDN, FVKESK. V gives up 3 bases and J gives up 1 base, and the segment between their germline ends measures 12 bases.

This clonotype was counted many times. Its specific antigen is unknown. Per-nucleotide qualities are absent, and no much larger clonotype sits a single base away. The V and J segments used are TRBV14 and TRBJ1-1; the D gene remains uncertain. The origin of this receptor is a female donor with ankylosing spondylitis or in good health (not recorded which). Input material: blood, either unsorted or a sorted T cell fraction (not recorded which). The DNA reads as follows: TGTGCCAGCAGCCATCTTGGGCAGAAGAACACTGAAGCTTTCTTT. Protein translation: CASSHLGQKNTEAFF. Beyond the CDR3, the reference TRBV14 and TRBJ1-1 genes provide the residues; the full variable domain reads: EAGVTQFPSHSVIEKGQTVTLRCDPISGHDNLYWYRRVMGKEIKFLLHFVKESKQDESGMPNNRFLAERTGGTYSTLKVQPAELEDSGVYFCASSHLGQKNTEAFFGQGTRLTVV.